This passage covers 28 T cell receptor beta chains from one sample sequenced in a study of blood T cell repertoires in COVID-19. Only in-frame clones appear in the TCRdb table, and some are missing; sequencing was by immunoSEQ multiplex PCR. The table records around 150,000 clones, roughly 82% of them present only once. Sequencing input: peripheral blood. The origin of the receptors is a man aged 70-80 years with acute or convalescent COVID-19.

The chain's CDR3 is CASRERGKGELFF. DNA for the CDR3: TGTGCCAGCAGGGAGCGGGGAAAAGGGGAGCTGTTTTTT. The V call is TRBV5-4, the J call TRBJ2-2; 7 bases align to TRBD2. The CDR3 is 13 residues long. After removal of 5 bases from V and 8 bases from J, the junction contained 6 bases not matched to a gene. Germline CDR1 reads SGHNT; CDR2 reads YYREEE (reference sequence).

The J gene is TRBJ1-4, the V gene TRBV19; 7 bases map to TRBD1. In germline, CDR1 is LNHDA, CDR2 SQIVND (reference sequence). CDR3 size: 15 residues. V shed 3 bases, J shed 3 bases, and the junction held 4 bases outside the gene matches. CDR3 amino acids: CASSIDRDANEKLFF. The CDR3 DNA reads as TGTGCCAGTAGTATCGACAGGGATGCTAATGAAAAACTGTTTTTT.

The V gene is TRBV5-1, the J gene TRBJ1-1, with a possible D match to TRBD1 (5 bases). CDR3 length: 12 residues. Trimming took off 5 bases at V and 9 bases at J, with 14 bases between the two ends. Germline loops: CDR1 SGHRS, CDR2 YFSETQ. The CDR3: CASRVEPDKAFF. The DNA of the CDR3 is TGCGCCAGCAGGGTAGAGCCGGACAAAGCTTTCTTT.

CDR3 region: CASSQVPGQGALGNQPQHF. DNA for the CDR3: TGCGCCAGCAGTCAAGTACCGGGACAGGGGGCGCTGGGCAATCAGCCCCAGCATTTT. This rearrangement joins TRBV23-1 to TRBJ1-5; 12 bases map to TRBD1. TRBV23-1 is an open reading frame, and its role is uncertain. V was pared by 2 bases and J by 2 bases, with 10 bases of the junction left unmatched. This CDR3 spans 19 amino acids.

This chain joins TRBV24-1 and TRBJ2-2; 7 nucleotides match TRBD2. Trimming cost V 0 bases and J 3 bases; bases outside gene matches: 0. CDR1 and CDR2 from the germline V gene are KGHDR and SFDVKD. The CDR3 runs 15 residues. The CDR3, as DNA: TGTGCCACCAGTGATTTGCTAGCGGACACCGGGGAGCTGTTTTTT. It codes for CATSDLLADTGELFF.

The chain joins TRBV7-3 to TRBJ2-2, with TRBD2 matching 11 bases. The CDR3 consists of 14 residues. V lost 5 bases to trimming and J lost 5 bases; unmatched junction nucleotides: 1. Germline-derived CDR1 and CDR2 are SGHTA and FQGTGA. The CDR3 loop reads CASSRTSGTGELFF. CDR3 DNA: TGTGCCAGCAGCAGGACTAGCGGGACCGGGGAGCTGTTTTTT.

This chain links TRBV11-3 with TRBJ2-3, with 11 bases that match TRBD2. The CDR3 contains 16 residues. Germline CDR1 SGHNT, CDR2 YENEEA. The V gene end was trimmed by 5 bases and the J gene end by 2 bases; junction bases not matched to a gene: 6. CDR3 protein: CASSPGTSGTTDTQYF. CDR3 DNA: TGTGCCAGCAGCCCGGGGACTAGCGGAACCACAGATACGCAGTATTTT. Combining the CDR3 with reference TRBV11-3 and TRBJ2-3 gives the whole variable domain EAGVVQSPRYKIIEKKQPVAFWCNPISGHNTLYWYLQNLGQGPELLIRYENEEAVDDSQLPKDRFSAERLKGVDSTLKIQPAELGDSAVYLCASSPGTSGTTDTQYFGPGTRLTVL.

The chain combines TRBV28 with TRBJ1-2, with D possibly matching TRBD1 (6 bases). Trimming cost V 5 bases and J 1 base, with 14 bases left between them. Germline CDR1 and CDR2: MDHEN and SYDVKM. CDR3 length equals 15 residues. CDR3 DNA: TGTGCCAGCAGTACGACAGGAAACCTTAACTATGGCTACACCTTC. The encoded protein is CASSTTGNLNYGYTF.

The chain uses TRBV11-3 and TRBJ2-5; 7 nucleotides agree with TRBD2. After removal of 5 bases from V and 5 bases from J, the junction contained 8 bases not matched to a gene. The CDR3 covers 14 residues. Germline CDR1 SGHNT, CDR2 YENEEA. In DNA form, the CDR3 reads TGTGCCAGCAGCCCCGGCGCGGGGGTGGAGACCCAGTACTTC. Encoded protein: CASSPGAGVETQYF.

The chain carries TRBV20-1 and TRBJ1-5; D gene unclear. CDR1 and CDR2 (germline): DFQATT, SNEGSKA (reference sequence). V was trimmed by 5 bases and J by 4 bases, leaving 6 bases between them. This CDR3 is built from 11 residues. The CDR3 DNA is TGCAGTGCTTCCGTGAATCAGCCCCAGCATTTT. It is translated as CSASVNQPQHF.

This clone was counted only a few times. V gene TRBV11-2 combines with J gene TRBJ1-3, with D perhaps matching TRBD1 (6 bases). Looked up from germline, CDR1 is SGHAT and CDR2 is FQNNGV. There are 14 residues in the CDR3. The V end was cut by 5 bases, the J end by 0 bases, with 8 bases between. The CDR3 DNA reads TGTGCCAGCAGCATGACAGGCTCTGGAAACACCATATATTTT. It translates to CASSMTGSGNTIYF.

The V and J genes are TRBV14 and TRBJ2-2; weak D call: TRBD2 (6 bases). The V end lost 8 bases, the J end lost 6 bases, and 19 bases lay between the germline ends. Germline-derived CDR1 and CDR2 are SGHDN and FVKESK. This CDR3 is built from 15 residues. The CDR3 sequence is CASQPTGTVAGELFF. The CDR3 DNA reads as TGTGCCAGCCAGCCCACCGGGACTGTGGCCGGGGAGCTGTTTTTT. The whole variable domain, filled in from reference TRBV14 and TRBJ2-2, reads EAGVTQFPSHSVIEKGQTVTLRCDPISGHDNLYWYRRVMGKEIKFLLHFVKESKQDESGMPNNRFLAERTGGTYSTLKVQPAELEDSGVYFCASQPTGTVAGELFFGEGSRLTVL.

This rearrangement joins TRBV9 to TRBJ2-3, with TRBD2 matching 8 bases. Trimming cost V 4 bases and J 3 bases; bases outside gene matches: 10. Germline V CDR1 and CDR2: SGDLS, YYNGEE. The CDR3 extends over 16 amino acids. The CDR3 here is CASSPTGGANTDTQYF. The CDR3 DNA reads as TGTGCCAGCAGCCCTACCGGGGGGGCCAATACAGATACGCAGTATTTT. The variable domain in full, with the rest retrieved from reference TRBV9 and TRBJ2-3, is DSGVTQTPKHLITATGQRVTLRCSPRSGDLSVYWYQQSLDQGLQFLIQYYNGEERAKGNILERFSAQQFPDLHSELNLSSLELGDSALYFCASSPTGGANTDTQYFGPGTRLTVL.

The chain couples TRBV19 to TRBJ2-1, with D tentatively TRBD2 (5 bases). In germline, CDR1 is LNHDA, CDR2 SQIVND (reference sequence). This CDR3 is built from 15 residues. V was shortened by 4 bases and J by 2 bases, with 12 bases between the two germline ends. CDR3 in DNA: TGTGCCAGTAGTACCGGGATGACCCCCTACAATGAGCAGTTCTTC. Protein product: CASSTGMTPYNEQFF.

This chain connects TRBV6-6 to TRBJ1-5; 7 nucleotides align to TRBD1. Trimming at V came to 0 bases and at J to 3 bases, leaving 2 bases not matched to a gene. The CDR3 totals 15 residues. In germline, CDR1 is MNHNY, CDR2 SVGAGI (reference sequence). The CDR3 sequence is CASSYSTGDNQPQHF. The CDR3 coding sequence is TGTGCCAGCAGTTACTCAACAGGGGACAATCAGCCCCAGCATTTT.

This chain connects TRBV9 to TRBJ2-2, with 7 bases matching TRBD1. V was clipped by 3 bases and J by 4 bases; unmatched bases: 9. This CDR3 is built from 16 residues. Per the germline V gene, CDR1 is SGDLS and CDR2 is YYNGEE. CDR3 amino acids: CASSAGTVDTTGELFF. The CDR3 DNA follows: TGTGCCAGCAGCGCCGGGACAGTGGATACCACCGGGGAGCTGTTTTTT.

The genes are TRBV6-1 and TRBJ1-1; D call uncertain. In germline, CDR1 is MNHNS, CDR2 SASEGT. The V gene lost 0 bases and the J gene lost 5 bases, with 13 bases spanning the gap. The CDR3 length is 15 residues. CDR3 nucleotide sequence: TGTGCCAGCAGTGAAGCTAGTCCCGTTCGGACTGAAGCTTTCTTT. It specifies CASSEASPVRTEAFF.

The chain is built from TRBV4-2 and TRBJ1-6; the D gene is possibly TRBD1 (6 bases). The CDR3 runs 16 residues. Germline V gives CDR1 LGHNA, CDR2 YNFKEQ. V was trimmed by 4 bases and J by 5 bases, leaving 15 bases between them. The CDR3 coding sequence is TGTGCCAGCAGCCTTCAGGGGTATAGTGATAATTCACCCCTCCACTTT. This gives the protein CASSLQGYSDNSPLHF.

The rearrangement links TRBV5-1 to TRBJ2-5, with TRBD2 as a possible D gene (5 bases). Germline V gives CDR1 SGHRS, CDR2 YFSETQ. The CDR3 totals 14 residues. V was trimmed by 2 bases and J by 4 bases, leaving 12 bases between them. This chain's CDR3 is CASSFGEPLETQYF. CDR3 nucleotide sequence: TGCGCCAGCAGCTTCGGGGAGCCCTTAGAGACCCAGTACTTC. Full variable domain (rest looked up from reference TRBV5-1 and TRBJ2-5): KAGVTQTPRYLIKTRGQQVTLSCSPISGHRSVSWYQQTPGQGLQFLFEYFSETQRNKGNFPGRFSGRQFSNSRSEMNVSTLELGDSALYLCASSFGEPLETQYFGPGTRLLVL.

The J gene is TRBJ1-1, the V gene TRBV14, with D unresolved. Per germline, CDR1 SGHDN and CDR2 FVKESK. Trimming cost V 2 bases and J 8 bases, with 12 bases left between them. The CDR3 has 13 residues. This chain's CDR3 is CASSQLQSTEAFF. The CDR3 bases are TGTGCCAGCAGCCAACTACAGAGCACCGAAGCTTTCTTT.

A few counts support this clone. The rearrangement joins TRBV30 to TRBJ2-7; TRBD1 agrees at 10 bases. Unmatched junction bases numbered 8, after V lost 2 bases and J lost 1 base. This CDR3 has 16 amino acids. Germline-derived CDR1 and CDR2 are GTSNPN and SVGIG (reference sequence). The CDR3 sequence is CAWSPGQGTKSYEQYF. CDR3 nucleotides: TGTGCCTGGAGTCCGGGACAGGGGACGAAGTCCTACGAGCAGTACTTC.

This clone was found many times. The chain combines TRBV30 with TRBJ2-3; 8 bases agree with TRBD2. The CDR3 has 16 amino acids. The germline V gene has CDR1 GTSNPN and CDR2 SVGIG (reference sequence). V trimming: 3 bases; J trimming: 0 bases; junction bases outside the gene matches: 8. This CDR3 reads CAWRDSKRGSTDTQYF. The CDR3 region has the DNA TGTGCCTGGAGGGACTCTAAGCGGGGGAGCACAGATACGCAGTATTTT.

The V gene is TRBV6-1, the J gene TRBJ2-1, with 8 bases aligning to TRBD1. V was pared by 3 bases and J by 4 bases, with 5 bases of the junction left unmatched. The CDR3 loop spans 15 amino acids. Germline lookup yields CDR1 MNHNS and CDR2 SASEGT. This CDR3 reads CASSEAGQAYNEQFF. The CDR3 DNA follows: TGTGCCAGCAGTGAGGCGGGACAGGCTTACAATGAGCAGTTCTTC.

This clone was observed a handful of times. CDR3 region: CASSVGGRTDTQYF. CDR3 nucleotides: TGTGCCAGCAGCGTAGGGGGCCGGACAGATACGCAGTATTTT. The J gene is TRBJ2-3, the V gene TRBV9; D possibly corresponds to TRBD1 (5 bases). This CDR3 contains 14 residues. The germline gives CDR1 SGDLS, CDR2 YYNGEE. The V gene lost 0 bases and the J gene lost 3 bases, with 8 bases spanning the gap. The full variable domain, with the rest looked up from reference TRBV9 and TRBJ2-3, is DSGVTQTPKHLITATGQRVTLRCSPRSGDLSVYWYQQSLDQGLQFLIQYYNGEERAKGNILERFSAQQFPDLHSELNLSSLELGDSALYFCASSVGGRTDTQYFGPGTRLTVL.

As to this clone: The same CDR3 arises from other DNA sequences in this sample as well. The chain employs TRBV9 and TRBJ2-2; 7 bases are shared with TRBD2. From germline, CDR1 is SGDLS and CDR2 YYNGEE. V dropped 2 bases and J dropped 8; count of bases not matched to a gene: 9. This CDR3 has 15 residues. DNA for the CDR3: TGTGCCAGCAGCGTGGGCGGGAGAGGAAATGGGGAGCTGTTTTTT. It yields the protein CASSVGGRGNGELFF.

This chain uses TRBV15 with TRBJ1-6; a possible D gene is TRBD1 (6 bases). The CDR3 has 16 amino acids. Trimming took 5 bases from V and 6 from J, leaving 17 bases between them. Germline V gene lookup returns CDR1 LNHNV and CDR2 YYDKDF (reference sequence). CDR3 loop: CATSARSGTSNSPLHF. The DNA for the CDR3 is TGTGCCACCAGCGCCCGCTCTGGGACAAGTAATTCACCCCTCCACTTT. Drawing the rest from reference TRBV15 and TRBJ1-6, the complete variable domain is DAMVIQNPRYQVTQFGKPVTLSCSQTLNHNVMYWYQQKSSQAPKLLFHYYDKDFNNEADTPDNFQSRRPNTSFCFLDIRSPGLGDTAMYLCATSARSGTSNSPLHFGNGTRLTVT.

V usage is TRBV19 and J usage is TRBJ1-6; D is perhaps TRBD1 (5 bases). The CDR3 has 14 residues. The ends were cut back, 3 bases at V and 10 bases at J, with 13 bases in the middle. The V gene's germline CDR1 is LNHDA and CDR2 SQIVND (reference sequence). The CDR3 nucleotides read TGTGCCAGTAGTATCCGGACCCAGGGATCACCCCTCCACTTT. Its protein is CASSIRTQGSPLHF. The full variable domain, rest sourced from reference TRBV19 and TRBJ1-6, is DGGITQSPKYLFRKEGQNVTLSCEQNLNHDAMYWYRQDPGQGLRLIYYSQIVNDFQKGDIAEGYSVSREKKESFPLTVTSAQKNPTAFYLCASSIRTQGSPLHFGNGTRLTVT.

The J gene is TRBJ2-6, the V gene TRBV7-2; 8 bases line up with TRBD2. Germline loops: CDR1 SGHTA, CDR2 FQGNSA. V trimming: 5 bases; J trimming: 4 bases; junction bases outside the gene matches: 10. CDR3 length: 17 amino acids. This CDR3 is CASSRGGASGGANVLTF. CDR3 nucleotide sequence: TGTGCCAGCAGCCGGGGGGGTGCCTCCGGAGGGGCCAACGTCCTGACTTTC.